The source of this T cell receptor (beta chain) is a study of OX40 agonist ivuxolimab in advanced cancers. Concerning this clone: Its antigen is as yet unknown.

Study-level points and caveats: CD4+ T cells averaged fewer expanded clones than CD8+ T cells.

Clones were sequenced by immunoSEQ multiplex PCR, and TCRdb holds only the in-frame ones, with some missing. Among 50,000 to 60,000 clones listed, over 80% were seen once. The CDR3 is made up of 14 amino acids. CDR1 is LNHNV and CDR2 is YYDKDF in the germline V gene (reference sequence). Deletions cut 6 bases from V and 0 bases from J, with 8 bases between. Here the sequenced sample was CD4+ or CD8+ T cells sorted from blood, taken in a trial of the OX40 agonist ivuxolimab. The J gene is TRBJ1-4, the V gene TRBV15; no clear D. The TCR comes from an adult with an advanced solid tumor such as melanoma, head and neck, liver or kidney cancer. The CDR3 nucleotides are TGTGCCACCAGGGCAGGTGCAACTAATGAAAAACTGTTTTTT. Translated: CATRAGATNEKLFF.